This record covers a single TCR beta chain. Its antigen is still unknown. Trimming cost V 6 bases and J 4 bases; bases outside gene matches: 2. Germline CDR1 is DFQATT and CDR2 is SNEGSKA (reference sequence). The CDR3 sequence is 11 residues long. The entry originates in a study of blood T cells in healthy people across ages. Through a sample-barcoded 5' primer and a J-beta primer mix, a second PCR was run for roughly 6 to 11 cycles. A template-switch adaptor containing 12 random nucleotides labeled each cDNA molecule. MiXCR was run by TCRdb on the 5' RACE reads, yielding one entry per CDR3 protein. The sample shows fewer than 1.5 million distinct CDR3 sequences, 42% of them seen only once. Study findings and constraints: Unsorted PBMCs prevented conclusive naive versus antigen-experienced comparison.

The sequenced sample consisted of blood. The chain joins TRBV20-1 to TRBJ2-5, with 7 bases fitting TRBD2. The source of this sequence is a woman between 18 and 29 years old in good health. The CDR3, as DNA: TGCAGTGCCGGGAGGCCAGAGACCCAGTACTTC. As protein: CSAGRPETQYF.